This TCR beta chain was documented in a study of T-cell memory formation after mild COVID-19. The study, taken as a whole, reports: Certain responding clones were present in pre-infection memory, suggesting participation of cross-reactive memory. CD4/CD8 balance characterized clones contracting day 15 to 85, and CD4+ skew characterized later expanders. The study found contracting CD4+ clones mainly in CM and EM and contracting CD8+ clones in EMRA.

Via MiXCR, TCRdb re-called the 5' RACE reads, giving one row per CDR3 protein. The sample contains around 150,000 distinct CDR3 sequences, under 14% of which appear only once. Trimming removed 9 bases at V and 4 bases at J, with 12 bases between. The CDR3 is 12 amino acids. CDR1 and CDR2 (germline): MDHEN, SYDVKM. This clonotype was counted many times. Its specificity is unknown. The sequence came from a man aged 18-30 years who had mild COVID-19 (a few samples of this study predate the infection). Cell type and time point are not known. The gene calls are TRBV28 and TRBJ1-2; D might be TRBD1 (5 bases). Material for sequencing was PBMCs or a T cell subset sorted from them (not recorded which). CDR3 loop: CASSPGPYGYTF. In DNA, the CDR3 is TGTGCCAGTAGTCCGGGGCCCTATGGCTACACCTTC.